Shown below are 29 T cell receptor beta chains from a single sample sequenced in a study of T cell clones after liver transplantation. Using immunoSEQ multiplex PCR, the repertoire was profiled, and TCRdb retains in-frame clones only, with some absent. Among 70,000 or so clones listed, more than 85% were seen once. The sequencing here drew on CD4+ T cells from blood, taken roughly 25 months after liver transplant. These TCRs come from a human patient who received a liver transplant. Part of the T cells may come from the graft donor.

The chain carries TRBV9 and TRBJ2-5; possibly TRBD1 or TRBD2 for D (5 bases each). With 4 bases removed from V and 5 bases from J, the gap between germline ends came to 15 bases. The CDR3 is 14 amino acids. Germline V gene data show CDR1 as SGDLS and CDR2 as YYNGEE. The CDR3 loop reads CASSPLGGWETQYF. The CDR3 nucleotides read TGTGCCAGCAGCCCGCTTGGGGGTTGGGAGACCCAGTACTTC.

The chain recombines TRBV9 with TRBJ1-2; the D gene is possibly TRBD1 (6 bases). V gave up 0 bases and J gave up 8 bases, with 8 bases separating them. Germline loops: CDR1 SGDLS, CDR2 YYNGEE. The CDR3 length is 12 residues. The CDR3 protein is CASSVEGGGYTF. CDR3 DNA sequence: TGTGCCAGCAGCGTAGAAGGGGGAGGCTACACCTTC.

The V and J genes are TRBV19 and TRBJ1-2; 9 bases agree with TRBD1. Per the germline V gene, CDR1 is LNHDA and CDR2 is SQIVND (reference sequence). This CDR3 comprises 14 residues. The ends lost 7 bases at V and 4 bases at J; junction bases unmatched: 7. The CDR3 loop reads CASNTPGQGYGYTF. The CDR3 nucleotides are TGTGCCAGTAATACCCCGGGACAGGGCTATGGCTACACCTTC.

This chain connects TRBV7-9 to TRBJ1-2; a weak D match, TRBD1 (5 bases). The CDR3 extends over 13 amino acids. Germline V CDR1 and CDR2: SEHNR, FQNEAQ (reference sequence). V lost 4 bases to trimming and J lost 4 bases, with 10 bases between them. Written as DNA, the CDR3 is TGTGCCAGCAGCTCTGATAGGGGCTATGGCTACACCTTC. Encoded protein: CASSSDRGYGYTF.

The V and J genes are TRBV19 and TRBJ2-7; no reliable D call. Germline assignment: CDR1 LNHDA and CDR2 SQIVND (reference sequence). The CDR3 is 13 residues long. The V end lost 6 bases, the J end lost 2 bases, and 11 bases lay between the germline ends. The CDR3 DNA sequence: TGTGCCAGTAGCCCATCCCTTACCTACGAGCAGTACTTC. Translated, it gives CASSPSLTYEQYF.

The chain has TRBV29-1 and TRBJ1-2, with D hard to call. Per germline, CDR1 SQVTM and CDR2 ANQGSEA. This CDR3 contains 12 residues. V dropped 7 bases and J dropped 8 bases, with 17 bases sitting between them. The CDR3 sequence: CSGRTAAGGYTF. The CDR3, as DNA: TGCAGCGGCAGGACTGCCGCTGGGGGCTACACCTTC.

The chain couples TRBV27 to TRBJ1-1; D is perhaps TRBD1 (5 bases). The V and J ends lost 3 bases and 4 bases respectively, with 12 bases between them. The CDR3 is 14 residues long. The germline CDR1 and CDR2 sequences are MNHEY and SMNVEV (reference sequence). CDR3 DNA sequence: TGTGCCAGCAGTTTCAACCCGGGGGGCACTGAAGCTTTCTTT. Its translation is CASSFNPGGTEAFF.

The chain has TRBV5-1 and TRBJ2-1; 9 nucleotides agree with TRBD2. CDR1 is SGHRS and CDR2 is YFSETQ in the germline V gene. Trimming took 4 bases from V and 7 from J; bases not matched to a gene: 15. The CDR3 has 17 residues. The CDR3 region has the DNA TGCGCCAGCAGCCAGGTTAGCGGGAGTGTGCTGGAAAATGAGCAGTTCTTC. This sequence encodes CASSQVSGSVLENEQFF.

Here the CDR3 reads CASSPTGFDGNTIYF. The DNA of the CDR3 is TGTGCCAGCAGTCCTACAGGGTTTGATGGAAACACCATATATTTT. The chain recombines TRBV28 with TRBJ1-3, with D tentatively TRBD1 (6 bases). The V gene lost 5 bases and the J gene lost 3 bases, with 14 bases spanning the gap. In germline, CDR1 is MDHEN, CDR2 SYDVKM. The CDR3 is 15 amino acids.

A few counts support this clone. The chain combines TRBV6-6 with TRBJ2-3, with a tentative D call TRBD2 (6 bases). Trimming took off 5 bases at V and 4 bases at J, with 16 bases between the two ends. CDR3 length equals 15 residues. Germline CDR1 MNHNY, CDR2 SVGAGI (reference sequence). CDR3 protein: CASSAVGRDPDTQYF. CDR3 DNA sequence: TGTGCCAGCAGTGCGGTGGGGCGGGACCCAGATACGCAGTATTTT.

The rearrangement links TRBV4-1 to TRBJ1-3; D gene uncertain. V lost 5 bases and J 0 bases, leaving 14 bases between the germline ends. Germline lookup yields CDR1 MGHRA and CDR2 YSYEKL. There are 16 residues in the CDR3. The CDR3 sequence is CASSLDDNDSGNTIYF. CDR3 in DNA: TGCGCCAGCAGCTTGGATGACAACGACTCTGGAAACACCATATATTTT.

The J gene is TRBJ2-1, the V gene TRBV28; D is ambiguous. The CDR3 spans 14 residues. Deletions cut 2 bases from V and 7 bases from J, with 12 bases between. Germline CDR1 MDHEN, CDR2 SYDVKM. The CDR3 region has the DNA TGTGCCAGCAGTTTAAGTCCCCCTAGAAATGAGCAGTTCTTC. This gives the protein CASSLSPPRNEQFF.

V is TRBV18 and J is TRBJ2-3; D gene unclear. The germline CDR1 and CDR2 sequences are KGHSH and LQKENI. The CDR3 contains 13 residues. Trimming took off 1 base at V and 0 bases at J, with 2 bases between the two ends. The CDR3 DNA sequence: TGTGCCAGCTCACCACTGAGCACAGATACGCAGTATTTT. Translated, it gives CASSPLSTDTQYF.

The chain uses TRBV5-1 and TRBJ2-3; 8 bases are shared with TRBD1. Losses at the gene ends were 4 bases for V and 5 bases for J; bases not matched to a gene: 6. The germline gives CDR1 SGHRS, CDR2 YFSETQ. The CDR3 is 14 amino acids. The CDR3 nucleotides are TGCGCCAGCAGCGTGGACAGGGAGATAGATACGCAGTATTTT. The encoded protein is CASSVDREIDTQYF.

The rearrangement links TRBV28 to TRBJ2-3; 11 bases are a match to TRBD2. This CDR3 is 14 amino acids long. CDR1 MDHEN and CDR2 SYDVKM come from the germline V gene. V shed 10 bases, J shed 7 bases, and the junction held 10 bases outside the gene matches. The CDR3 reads CATSPGTSGNTQYF. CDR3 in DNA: TGTGCCACTTCGCCCGGGACTAGCGGAAATACGCAGTATTTT. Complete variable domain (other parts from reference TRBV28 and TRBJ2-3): DVKVTQSSRYLVKRTGEKVFLECVQDMDHENMFWYRQDPGLGLRLIYFSYDVKMKEKGDIPEGYSVSREKKERFSLILESASTNQTSMYLCATSPGTSGNTQYFGPGTRLTVL.

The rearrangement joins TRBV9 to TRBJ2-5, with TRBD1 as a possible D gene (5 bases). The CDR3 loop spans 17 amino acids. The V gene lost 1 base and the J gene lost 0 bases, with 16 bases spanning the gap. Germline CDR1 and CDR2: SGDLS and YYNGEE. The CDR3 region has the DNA TGTGCCAGCAGCGTATCAGGGCTCGCTGGAGACCAAGAGACCCAGTACTTC. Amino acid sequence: CASSVSGLAGDQETQYF.

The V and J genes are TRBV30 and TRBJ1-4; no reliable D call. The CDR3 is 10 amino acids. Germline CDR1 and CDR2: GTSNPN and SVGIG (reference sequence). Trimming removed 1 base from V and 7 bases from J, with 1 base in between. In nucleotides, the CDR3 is TGTGCCTGGAGTGGTGAAAAACTGTTTTTT. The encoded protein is CAWSGEKLFF.

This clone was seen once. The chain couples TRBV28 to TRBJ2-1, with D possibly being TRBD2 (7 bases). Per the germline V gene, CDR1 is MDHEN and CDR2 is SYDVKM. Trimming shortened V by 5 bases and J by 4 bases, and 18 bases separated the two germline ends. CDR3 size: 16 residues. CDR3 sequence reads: CASSPLGGRAYNEQFF. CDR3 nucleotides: TGTGCCAGCAGTCCATTAGGGGGGAGGGCATACAATGAGCAGTTCTTC.

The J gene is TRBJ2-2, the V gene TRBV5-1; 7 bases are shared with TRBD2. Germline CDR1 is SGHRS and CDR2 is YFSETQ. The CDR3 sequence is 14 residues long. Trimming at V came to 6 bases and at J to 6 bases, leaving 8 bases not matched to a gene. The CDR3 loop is CASKRDGGSGELFF. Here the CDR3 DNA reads TGCGCCAGCAAGCGAGACGGGGGGTCCGGGGAGCTGTTTTTT.

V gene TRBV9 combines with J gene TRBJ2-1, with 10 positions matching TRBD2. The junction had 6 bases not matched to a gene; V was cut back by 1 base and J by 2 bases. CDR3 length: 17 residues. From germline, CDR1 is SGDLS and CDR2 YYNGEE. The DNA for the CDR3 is TGTGCCAGCAGCGTATTAGGACTAGCGGAGACCTACAATGAGCAGTTCTTC. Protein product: CASSVLGLAETYNEQFF.

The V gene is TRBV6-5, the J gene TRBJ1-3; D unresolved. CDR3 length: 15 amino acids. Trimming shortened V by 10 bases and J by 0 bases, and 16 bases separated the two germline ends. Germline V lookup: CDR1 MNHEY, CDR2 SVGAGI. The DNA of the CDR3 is TGTGCCACGTGGCTTGGAGGTCACTCTGGAAACACCATATATTTT. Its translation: CATWLGGHSGNTIYF.

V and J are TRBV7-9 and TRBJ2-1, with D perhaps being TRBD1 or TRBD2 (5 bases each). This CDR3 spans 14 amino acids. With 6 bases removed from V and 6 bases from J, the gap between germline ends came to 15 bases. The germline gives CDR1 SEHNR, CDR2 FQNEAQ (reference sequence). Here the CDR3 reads CASSPFRDGNEQFF. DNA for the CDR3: TGTGCCAGCAGTCCGTTCAGGGACGGCAATGAGCAGTTCTTC.

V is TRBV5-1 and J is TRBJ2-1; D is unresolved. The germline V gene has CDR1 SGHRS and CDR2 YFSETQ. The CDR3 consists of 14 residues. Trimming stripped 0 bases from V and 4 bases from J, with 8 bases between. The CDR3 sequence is CASSLEIQYNEQFF. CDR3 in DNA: TGCGCCAGCAGCTTGGAGATACAGTACAATGAGCAGTTCTTC.

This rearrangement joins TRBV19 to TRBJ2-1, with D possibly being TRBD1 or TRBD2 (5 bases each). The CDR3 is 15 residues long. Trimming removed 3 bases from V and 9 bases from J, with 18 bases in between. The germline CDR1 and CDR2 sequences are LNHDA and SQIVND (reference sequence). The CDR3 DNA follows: TGTGCCAGTAGTATGACCGGGACCCGCCGTACTGAGCAGTTCTTC. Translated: CASSMTGTRRTEQFF.

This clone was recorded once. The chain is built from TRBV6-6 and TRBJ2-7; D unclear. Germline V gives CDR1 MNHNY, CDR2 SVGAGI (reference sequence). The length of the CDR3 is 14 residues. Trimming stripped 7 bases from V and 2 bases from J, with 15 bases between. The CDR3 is CASMNPPSTYEQYF. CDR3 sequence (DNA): TGTGCCAGCATGAACCCTCCAAGTACCTACGAGCAGTACTTC.

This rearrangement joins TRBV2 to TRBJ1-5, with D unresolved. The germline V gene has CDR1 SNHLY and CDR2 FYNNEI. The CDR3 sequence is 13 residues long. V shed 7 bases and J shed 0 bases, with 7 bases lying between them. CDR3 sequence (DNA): TGTGCCAGCACGGAAAATAGCAATCAGCCCCAGCATTTT. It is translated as CASTENSNQPQHF. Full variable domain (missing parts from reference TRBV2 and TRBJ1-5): EPEVTQTPSHQVTQMGQEVILRCVPISNHLYFYWYRQILGQKVEFLVSFYNNEISEKSEIFDDQFSVERPDGSNFTLKIRSTKLEDSAMYFCASTENSNQPQHFGDGTRLSIL.

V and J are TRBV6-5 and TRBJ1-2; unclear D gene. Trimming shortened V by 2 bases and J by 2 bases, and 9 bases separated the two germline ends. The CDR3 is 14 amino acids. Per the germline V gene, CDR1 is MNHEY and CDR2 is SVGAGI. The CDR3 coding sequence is TGTGCCAGCAGTTACGGTAGTCGAAACTATGGCTACACCTTC. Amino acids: CASSYGSRNYGYTF.

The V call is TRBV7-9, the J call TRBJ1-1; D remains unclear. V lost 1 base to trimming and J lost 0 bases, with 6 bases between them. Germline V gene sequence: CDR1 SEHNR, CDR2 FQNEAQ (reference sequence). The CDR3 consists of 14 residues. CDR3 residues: CASSLGSLNTEAFF. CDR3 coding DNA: TGTGCCAGCAGCTTAGGCTCATTGAACACTGAAGCTTTCTTT.

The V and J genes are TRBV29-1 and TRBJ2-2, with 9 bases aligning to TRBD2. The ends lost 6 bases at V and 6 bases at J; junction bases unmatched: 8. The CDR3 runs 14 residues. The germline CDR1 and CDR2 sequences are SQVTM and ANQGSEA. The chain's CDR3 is CSVSSGRIPGELFF. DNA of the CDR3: TGCAGCGTATCCAGCGGGAGGATTCCCGGGGAGCTGTTTTTT.